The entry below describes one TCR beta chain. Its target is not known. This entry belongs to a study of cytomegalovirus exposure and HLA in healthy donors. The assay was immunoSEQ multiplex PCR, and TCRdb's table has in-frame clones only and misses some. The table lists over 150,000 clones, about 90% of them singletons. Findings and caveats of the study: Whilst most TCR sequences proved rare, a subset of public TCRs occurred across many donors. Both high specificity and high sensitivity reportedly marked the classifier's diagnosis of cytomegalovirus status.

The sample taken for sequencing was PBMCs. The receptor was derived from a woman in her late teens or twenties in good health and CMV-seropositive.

The CDR3 here is CASSIWGQGSGYTF. As DNA, the CDR3 is TGTGCCAGTAGTATCTGGGGACAGGGTAGTGGCTACACCTTC. The chain couples TRBV19 to TRBJ1-2, with TRBD1 matching over 9 bases. Germline trimming cut 3 bases from V and 7 bases from J; bases unmatched to any gene: 6. The CDR3 extends over 14 amino acids. Germline V gene data show CDR1 as LNHDA and CDR2 as SQIVND (reference sequence).